The 13 T cell receptor beta chains below were found in one sample sequenced in a study of blood T cell repertoires in COVID-19. Measured with immunoSEQ multiplex PCR; TCRdb has only the in-frame clones, and not every one. Counted here are 200,000 to 250,000 clones, approximately 86% occurring once; the ten biggest clones make up about 7.1%. Sequences were obtained from peripheral blood. Receptor source: a woman between 65 and 79 years old with active or convalescent COVID-19.

The chain recombines TRBV9 with TRBJ2-2, with D perhaps TRBD1 (5 bases). With 3 bases removed from V and 4 bases from J, the gap between germline ends came to 10 bases. CDR1 is SGDLS and CDR2 is YYNGEE in the germline V gene. The CDR3 totals 14 residues. CDR3 DNA: TGTGCCAGCAGCGCCACAGGATTCACCGGGGAGCTGTTTTTT. Translated, it gives CASSATGFTGELFF.

The genes are TRBV5-1 and TRBJ1-2; 7 nucleotides agree with TRBD1. The germline gives CDR1 SGHRS, CDR2 YFSETQ. V lost 4 bases to trimming and J lost 6 bases; unmatched junction nucleotides: 9. This CDR3 comprises 14 residues. CDR3 loop: CASSPPTGIDGYTF. The DNA of the CDR3 is TGCGCCAGCAGCCCCCCGACAGGGATCGATGGCTACACCTTC.

The genes are TRBV4-1 and TRBJ1-1; D might be TRBD1 (5 bases). Germline lookup yields CDR1 MGHRA and CDR2 YSYEKL. The CDR3 is made up of 14 amino acids. Trimming took off 2 bases at V and 2 bases at J, with 9 bases between the two ends. CDR3 sequence (DNA): TGCGCCAGCAGCCAACGGCAGGGTAACACTGAAGCTTTCTTT. Translated: CASSQRQGNTEAFF.

This clone has only one observation. The rearrangement uses TRBV10-3 and TRBJ2-1; 14 bases map to TRBD2. J was trimmed by 5 bases and V by 3 bases; bases with no gene match: 12. Germline V CDR1 and CDR2: ENHRY, SYGVKD. CDR3 length: 19 residues. The CDR3 DNA follows: TGTGCCATCAGTGACCCGACTAGCGGGGGGGTTGTAGTCCACAATGAGCAGTTCTTC. It translates to CAISDPTSGGVVVHNEQFF.

The gene calls are TRBV20-1 and TRBJ1-6, with a weak D call TRBD1 (6 bases). Germline V gene lookup returns CDR1 DFQATT and CDR2 SNEGSKA (reference sequence). The CDR3 loop spans 14 amino acids. Trimming shortened V by 3 bases and J by 3 bases, and 9 bases separated the two germline ends. The CDR3 region has the DNA TGCAGTGCTAGTGGACAGAGCTATAATTCACCCCTCCACTTT. It translates to CSASGQSYNSPLHF.

The CDR3 reads CASSKAEAYNSPLHF. The CDR3 DNA is TGTGCCAGCTCGAAGGCTGAGGCTTATAATTCACCCCTCCACTTT. The chain has TRBV18 and TRBJ1-6; unclear D gene. CDR3 size: 15 residues. CDR1 and CDR2 (germline): KGHSH, LQKENI. V was pared by 6 bases and J by 4 bases, with 13 bases between.

The chain employs TRBV7-9 and TRBJ1-2; TRBD1 might be the D (5 bases). This CDR3 has 15 residues. CDR1 is SEHNR and CDR2 is FQNEAQ in the germline V gene (reference sequence). Trimming pared 5 bases from V and 5 bases from J, leaving 18 bases between. The CDR3 reads CASSLNGGEGYGYTF. The CDR3 DNA is TGTGCCAGCAGCCTCAACGGGGGAGAGGGTTATGGCTACACCTTC.

This clone appeared once. The chain combines TRBV19 with TRBJ1-2; the D is unclear. The CDR3 length is 13 residues. Germline assignment: CDR1 LNHDA and CDR2 SQIVND (reference sequence). Trimming left V 7 bases short and J 4 bases short, with 13 bases between. Here the CDR3 reads CASTGEPLYGYTF. DNA of the CDR3: TGTGCCAGTACCGGGGAGCCCCTCTATGGCTACACCTTC.

The chain recombines TRBV7-9 with TRBJ2-1, with TRBD2 matching over 10 bases. Germline CDR1 reads SEHNR; CDR2 reads FQNEAQ (reference sequence). Trimming cost V 4 bases and J 4 bases; bases outside gene matches: 7. This CDR3 comprises 16 residues. The CDR3 coding sequence is TGTGCCAGCAGCTCCAAACTAGCGGGGCCTTACAATGAGCAGTTCTTC. Translated: CASSSKLAGPYNEQFF.

This clone was seen more than once but under ten times. This sequence joins TRBV19 and TRBJ1-5, with a tentative D call TRBD1 (5 bases). CDR3 length: 12 residues. V was pared by 4 bases and J by 11 bases, with 12 bases between. Per the germline V gene, CDR1 is LNHDA and CDR2 is SQIVND (reference sequence). The DNA for the CDR3 is TGTGCCAGTAGTAGGGCCGGAGGGGCCCAGCATTTT. This codes for CASSRAGGAQHF.

This clone showed up just once. This chain connects TRBV27 to TRBJ2-1, with 9 bases lining up with TRBD2. CDR3 size: 15 residues. Germline CDR1 and CDR2: MNHEY and SMNVEV (reference sequence). Unmatched junction bases numbered 5, after V lost 7 bases and J lost 1 base. CDR3 loop: CASNLAGISYNEQFF. CDR3 DNA sequence: TGTGCCAGCAATCTAGCGGGGATATCCTACAATGAGCAGTTCTTC.

The chain employs TRBV2 and TRBJ1-2; TRBD1 aligns across 7 bases. This CDR3 spans 15 amino acids. Germline V CDR1 and CDR2: SNHLY, FYNNEI. The V segment lost 4 bases and the J segment 7 bases; nucleotides outside the gene matches: 12. This CDR3 is CASSAYGQVGGGYTF. As DNA, the CDR3 is TGTGCCAGCAGTGCGTACGGACAGGTCGGCGGTGGCTACACCTTC.

The rearrangement joins TRBV21-1 to TRBJ1-3. TRBV21-1 counts as a pseudogene. The CDR3 has 16 residues. CDR3 region: CASSNSFSGFGNTIYF. The CDR3, as DNA: TGTGCCAGCAGCAATAGCTTCAGCGGGTTTGGAAACACCATATATTTT.